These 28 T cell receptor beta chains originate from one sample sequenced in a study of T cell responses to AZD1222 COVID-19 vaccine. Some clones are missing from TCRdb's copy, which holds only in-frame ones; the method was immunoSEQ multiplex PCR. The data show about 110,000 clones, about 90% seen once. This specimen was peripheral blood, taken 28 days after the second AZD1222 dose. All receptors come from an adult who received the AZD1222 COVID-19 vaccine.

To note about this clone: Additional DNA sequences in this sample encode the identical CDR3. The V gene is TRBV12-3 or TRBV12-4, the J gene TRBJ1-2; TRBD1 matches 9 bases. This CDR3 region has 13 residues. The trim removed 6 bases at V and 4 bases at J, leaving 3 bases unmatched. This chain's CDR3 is CASRPTGGYGYTF. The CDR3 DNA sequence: TGTGCCAGCAGGCCGACAGGGGGCTATGGCTACACCTTC.

The CDR3 sequence: CASSSRTGVQGEAFF. The CDR3 DNA follows: TGCGCCAGCAGCTCCCGGACAGGGGTTCAAGGTGAAGCTTTCTTT. V is TRBV5-1 and J is TRBJ1-1; 9 bases are shared with TRBD1. The CDR3 runs 15 residues. V shed 3 bases, J shed 7 bases, and the junction held 10 bases outside the gene matches. CDR1 and CDR2 (germline): SGHRS, YFSETQ.

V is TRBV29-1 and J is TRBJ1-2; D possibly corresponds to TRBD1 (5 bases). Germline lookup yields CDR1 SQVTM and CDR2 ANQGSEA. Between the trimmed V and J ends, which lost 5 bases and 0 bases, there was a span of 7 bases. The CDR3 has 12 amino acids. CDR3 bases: TGCAGCGTTCCGGGACCTAACTATGGCTACACCTTC. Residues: CSVPGPNYGYTF.

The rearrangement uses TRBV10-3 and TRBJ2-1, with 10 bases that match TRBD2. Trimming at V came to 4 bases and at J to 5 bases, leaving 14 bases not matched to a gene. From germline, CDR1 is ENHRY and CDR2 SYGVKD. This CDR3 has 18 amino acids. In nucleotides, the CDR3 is TGTGCCATCAGTGGGGGGCCGACTAGCGGGCTACCAAACAATGAGCAGTTCTTC. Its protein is CAISGGPTSGLPNNEQFF.

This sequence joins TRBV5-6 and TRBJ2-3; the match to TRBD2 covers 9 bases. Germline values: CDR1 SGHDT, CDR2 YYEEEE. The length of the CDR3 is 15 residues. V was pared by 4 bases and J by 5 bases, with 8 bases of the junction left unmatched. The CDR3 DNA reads TGTGCCAGCAGCGGGGCGCCGACTAGCGGAGATACGCAGTATTTT. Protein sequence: CASSGAPTSGDTQYF. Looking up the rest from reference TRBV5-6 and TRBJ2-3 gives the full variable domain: DAGVTQSPTHLIKTRGQQVTLRCSPKSGHDTVSWYQQALGQGPQFIFQYYEEEERQRGNFPDRFSGHQFPNYSSELNVNALLLGDSALYLCASSGAPTSGDTQYFGPGTRLTVL.

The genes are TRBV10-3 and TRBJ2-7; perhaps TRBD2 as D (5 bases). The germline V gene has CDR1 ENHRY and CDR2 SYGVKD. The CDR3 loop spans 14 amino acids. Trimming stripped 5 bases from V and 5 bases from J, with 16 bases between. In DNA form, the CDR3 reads TGTGCCATCAGTTTGGCCCCTAGCCTGCACGAGCAGTACTTC. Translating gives CAISLAPSLHEQYF.

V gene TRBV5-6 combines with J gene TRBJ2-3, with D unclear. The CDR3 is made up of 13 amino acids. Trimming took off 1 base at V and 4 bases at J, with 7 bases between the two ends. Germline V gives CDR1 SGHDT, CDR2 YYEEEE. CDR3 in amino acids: CASSLTRADTQYF. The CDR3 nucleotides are TGTGCCAGCAGCTTGACGCGTGCAGATACGCAGTATTTT.

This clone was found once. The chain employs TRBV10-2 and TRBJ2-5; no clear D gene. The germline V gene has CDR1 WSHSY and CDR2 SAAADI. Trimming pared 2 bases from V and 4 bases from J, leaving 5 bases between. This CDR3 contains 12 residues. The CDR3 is CASSERRETQYF. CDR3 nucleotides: TGCGCCAGCAGTGAGAGAAGAGAGACCCAGTACTTC.

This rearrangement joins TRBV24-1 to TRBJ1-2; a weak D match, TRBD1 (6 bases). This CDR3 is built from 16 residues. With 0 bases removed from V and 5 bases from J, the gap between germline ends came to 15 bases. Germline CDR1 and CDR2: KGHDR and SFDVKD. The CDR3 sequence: CATSDLLGGAGYGYTF. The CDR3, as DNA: TGTGCCACCAGTGATTTGCTCGGGGGCGCGGGATATGGCTACACCTTC.

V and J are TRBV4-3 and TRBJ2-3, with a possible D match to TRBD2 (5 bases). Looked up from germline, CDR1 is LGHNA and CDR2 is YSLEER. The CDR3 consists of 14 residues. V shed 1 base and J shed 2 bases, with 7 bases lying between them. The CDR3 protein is CASSQASSTDTQYF. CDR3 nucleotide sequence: TGCGCCAGCAGCCAAGCTAGCTCCACAGATACGCAGTATTTT.

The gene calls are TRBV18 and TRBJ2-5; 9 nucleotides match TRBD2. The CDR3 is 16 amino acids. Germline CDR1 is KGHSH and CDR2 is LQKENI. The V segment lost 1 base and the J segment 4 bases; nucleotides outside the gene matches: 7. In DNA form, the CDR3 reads TGTGCCAGCTCACCACGGTCGGGACTAGCCGGAGAGACCCAGTACTTC. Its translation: CASSPRSGLAGETQYF.

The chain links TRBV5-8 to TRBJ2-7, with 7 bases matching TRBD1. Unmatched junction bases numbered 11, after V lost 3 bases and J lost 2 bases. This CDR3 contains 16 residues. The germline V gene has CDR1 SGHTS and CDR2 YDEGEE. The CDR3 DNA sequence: TGTGCCAGCAGCTCAGACGACAGGGCGAAGACCTACGAGCAGTACTTC. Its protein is CASSSDDRAKTYEQYF.

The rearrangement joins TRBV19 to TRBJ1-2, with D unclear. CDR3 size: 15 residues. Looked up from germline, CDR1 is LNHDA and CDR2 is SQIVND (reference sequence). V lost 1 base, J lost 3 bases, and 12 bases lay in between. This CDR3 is CASSIVHQRDYGYTF. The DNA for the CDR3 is TGTGCCAGTAGTATAGTTCACCAGAGAGACTATGGCTACACCTTC.

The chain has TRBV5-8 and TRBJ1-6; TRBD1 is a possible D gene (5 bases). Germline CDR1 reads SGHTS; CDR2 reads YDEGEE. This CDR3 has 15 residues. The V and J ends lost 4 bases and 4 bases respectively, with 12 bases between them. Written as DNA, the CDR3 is TGTGCCAGCAGCGAGGGGCGTGGTTATAATTCACCCCTCCACTTT. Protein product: CASSEGRGYNSPLHF.

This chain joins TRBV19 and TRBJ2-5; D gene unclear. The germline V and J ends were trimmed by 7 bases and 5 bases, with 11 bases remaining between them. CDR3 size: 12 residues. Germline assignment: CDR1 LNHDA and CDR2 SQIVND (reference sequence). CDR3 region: CASNIGSETQYF. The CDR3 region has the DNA TGTGCCAGTAATATTGGTTCGGAGACCCAGTACTTC.

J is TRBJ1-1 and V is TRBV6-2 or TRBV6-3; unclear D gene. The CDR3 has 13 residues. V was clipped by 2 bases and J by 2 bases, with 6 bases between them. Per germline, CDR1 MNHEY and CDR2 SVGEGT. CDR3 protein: CASSYTENTEAFF. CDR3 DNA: TGTGCCAGCAGTTACACAGAAAACACTGAAGCTTTCTTT.

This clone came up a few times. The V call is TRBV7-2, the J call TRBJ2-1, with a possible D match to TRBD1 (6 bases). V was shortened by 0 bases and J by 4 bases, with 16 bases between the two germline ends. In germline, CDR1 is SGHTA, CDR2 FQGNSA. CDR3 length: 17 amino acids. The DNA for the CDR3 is TGTGCCAGCAGCTTAGCGAGGGCCAGGGGCTCTTACAATGAGCAGTTCTTC. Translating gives CASSLARARGSYNEQFF.

The CDR3 spells CASSDPGDFYNEQFF. For the CDR3, the DNA is TGTGCCAGCAGTGATCCGGGAGACTTCTACAATGAGCAGTTCTTC. The rearrangement links TRBV2 to TRBJ2-1, with D perhaps matching TRBD2 (6 bases). CDR1 and CDR2 (germline): SNHLY, FYNNEI. V lost 3 bases and J 3 bases, leaving 12 bases between the germline ends. CDR3 length: 15 amino acids.

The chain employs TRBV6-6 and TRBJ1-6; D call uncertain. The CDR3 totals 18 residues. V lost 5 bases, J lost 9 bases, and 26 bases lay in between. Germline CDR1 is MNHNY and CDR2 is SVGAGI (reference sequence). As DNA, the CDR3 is TGTGCCAGCAGTCACCTCAACCCTTCCGAAGATTACGGTTCACCCCTCCACTTT. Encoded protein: CASSHLNPSEDYGSPLHF.

The CDR3 here is CASRDRAFTEAFF. For the CDR3, the DNA is TGTGCCAGCAGGGACAGGGCATTCACTGAAGCTTTCTTT. J is TRBJ1-1 and V is TRBV6-5, with 8 bases aligning to TRBD1. The germline V gene encodes CDR1 MNHEY and CDR2 SVGAGI. The V segment lost 6 bases and the J segment 4 bases; nucleotides outside the gene matches: 4. CDR3 length: 13 amino acids.

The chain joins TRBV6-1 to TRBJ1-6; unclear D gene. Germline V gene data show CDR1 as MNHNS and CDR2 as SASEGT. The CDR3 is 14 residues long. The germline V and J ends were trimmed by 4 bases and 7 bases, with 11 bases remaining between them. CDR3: CASSGAPGNSPLHF. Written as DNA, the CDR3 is TGTGCCAGCAGTGGAGCCCCTGGGAATTCACCCCTCCACTTT.

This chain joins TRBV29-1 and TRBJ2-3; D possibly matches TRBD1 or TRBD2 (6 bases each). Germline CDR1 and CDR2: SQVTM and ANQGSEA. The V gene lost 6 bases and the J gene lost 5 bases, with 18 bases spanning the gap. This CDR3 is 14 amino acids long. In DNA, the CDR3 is TGCAGCGTCTCAAGGGGGGAGGTGTTAGATACGCAGTATTTT. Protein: CSVSRGEVLDTQYF.

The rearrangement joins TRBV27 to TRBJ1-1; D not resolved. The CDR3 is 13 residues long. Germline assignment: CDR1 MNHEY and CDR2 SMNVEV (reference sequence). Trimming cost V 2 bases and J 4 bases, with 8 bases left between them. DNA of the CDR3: TGTGCCAGCAGTTTACGGGGATTCACTGAAGCTTTCTTT. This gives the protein CASSLRGFTEAFF.

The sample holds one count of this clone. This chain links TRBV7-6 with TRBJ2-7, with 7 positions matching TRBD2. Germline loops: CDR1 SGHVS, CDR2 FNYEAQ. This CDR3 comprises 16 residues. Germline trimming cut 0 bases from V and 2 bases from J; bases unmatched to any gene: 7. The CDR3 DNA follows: TGTGCCAGCAGCTTAGCGGAACAGCGGGACCCCTACGAGCAGTACTTC. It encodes CASSLAEQRDPYEQYF.

CDR3 protein: CASSQWTGRNSPLHF. Written as DNA, the CDR3 is TGTGCCAGCAGCCAATGGACAGGGAGGAATTCACCCCTCCACTTT. The J gene is TRBJ1-6, the V gene TRBV11-1; 8 bases match TRBD1. The CDR3 has 15 residues. Germline V gene sequence: CDR1 SGHAT, CDR2 FQDESV (reference sequence). Germline trimming cut 5 bases from V and 7 bases from J; bases unmatched to any gene: 7.

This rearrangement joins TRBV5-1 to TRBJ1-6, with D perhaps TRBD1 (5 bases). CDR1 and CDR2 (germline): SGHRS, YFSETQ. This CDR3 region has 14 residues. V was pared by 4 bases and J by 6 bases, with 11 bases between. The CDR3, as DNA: TGCGCCAGCAGCCTGGACACATTTAATTCACCCCTCCACTTT. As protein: CASSLDTFNSPLHF.

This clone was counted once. The CDR3 protein is CASSQGFEQYF. The CDR3 DNA sequence: TGTGCCAGCTCACAGGGGTTCGAGCAGTACTTC. This sequence joins TRBV18 and TRBJ2-7; possible D gene TRBD1, 5 bases. The CDR3 is 11 residues long. Germline lookup yields CDR1 KGHSH and CDR2 LQKENI. V was shortened by 4 bases and J by 6 bases, with 7 bases between the two germline ends.

The CDR3 DNA is TGTGCCAGCAGTGCATACAGTGCAACTAATGAAAAACTGTTTTTT. Translating gives CASSAYSATNEKLFF. The chain combines TRBV6-2 or TRBV6-3 with TRBJ1-4; D uncertain. This CDR3 contains 15 residues. Per the germline V gene, CDR1 is MNHEY and CDR2 is SVGEGT. V lost 5 bases to trimming and J lost 0 bases, with 10 bases between them.